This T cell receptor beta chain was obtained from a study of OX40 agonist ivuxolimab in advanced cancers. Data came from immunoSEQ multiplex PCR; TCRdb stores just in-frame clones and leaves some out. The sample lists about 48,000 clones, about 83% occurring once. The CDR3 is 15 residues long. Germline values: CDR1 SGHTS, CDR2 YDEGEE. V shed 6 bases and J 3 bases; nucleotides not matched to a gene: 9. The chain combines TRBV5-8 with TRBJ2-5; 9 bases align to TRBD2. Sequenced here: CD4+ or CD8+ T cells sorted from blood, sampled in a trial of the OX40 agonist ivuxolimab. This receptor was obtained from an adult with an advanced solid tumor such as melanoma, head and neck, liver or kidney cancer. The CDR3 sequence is CASNPGASGEETQYF. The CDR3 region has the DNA TGTGCCAGCAACCCCGGGGCTAGCGGGGAAGAGACCCAGTACTTC. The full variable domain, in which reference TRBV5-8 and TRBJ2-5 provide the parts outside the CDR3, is EAGVTQSPTHLIKTRGQQATLRCSPISGHTSVYWYQQALGLGLQFLLWYDEGEERNRGNFPPRFSGRQFPNYSSELNVNALELEDSALYLCASNPGASGEETQYFGPGTRLLVL.